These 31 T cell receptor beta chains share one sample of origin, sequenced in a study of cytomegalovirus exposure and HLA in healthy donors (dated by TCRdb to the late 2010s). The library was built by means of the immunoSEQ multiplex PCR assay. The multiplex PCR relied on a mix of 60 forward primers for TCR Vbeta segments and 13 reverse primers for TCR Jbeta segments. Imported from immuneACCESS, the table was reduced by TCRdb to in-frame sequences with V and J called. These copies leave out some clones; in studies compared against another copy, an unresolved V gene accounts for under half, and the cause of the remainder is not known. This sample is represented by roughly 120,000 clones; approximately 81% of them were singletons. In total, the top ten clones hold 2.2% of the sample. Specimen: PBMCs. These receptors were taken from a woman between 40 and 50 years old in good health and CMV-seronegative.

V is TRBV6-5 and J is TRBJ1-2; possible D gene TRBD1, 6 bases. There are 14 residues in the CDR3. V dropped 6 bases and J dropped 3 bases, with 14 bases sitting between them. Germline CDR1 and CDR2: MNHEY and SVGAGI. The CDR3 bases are TGTGCCAGCAGCCCGGACAGTTCTTACTATGGCTACACCTTC. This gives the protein CASSPDSSYYGYTF.

In DNA, the CDR3 is TGTGCCAGCAGGTACAGGGATCTGAACTATGGCTACACCTTC. Its protein is CASRYRDLNYGYTF. This chain links TRBV2 with TRBJ1-2; D is possibly TRBD1 (6 bases). The CDR3 sequence is 14 residues long. Germline V CDR1 and CDR2: SNHLY, FYNNEI. V lost 6 bases to trimming and J lost 2 bases, with 13 bases between them. The whole variable domain, filled in from reference TRBV2 and TRBJ1-2, reads EPEVTQTPSHQVTQMGQEVILRCVPISNHLYFYWYRQILGQKVEFLVSFYNNEISEKSEIFDDQFSVERPDGSNFTLKIRSTKLEDSAMYFCASRYRDLNYGYTFGSGTRLTVV.

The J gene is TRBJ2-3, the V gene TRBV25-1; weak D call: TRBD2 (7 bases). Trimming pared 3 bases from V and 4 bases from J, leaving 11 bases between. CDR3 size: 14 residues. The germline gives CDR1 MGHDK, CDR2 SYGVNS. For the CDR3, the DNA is TGTGCCAGCAGTGAGCAGGGGAGGGCAGATACGCAGTATTTT. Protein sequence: CASSEQGRADTQYF.

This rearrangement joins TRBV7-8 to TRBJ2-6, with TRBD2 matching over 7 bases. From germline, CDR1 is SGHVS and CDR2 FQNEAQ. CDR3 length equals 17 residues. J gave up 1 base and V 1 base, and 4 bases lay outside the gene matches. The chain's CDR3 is CASSLGGGRSGANVLTF. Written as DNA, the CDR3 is TGTGCCAGCAGCTTAGGGGGCGGGAGATCTGGGGCCAACGTCCTGACTTTC.

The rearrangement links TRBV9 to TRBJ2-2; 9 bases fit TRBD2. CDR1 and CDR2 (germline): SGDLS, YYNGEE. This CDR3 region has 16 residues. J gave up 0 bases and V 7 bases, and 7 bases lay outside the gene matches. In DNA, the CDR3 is TGTGCCAGCCGGCGGGGGGGGCGCTCGAACACCGGGGAGCTGTTTTTT. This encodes CASRRGGRSNTGELFF.

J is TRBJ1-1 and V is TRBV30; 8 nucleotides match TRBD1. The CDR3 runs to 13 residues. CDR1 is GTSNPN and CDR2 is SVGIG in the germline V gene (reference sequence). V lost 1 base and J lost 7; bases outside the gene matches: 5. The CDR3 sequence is CAWSGQTGVEAFF. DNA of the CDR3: TGTGCCTGGAGTGGCCAGACAGGGGTTGAAGCTTTCTTT.

CDR3 nucleotide sequence: TGTGCCAGCAGCCTTGGGGGGTTCACGTCAGCTGAAGCTTTCTTT. Protein sequence: CASSLGGFTSAEAFF. The V gene is TRBV7-9, the J gene TRBJ1-1; a weak D match, TRBD1 (5 bases). The ends were cut back, 5 bases at V and 6 bases at J, with 19 bases in the middle. This CDR3 has 15 residues. Germline-derived CDR1 and CDR2 are SEHNR and FQNEAQ (reference sequence). Full variable domain (rest looked up from reference TRBV7-9 and TRBJ1-1): DTGVSQNPRHKITKRGQNVTFRCDPISEHNRLYWYRQTLGQGPEFLTYFQNEAQLEKSRLLSDRFSAERPKGSFSTLEIQRTEQGDSAMYLCASSLGGFTSAEAFFGQGTRLTVV.

The CDR3 sequence is CASSQDRYGQGIDTQYF. Written as DNA, the CDR3 is TGCGCCAGCAGCCAAGATCGATATGGGCAGGGAATAGATACGCAGTATTTT. This chain connects TRBV4-3 to TRBJ2-3; D possibly corresponds to TRBD1 (5 bases). The CDR3 is 17 residues long. Trimming pared 0 bases from V and 5 bases from J, leaving 18 bases between. The germline V gene encodes CDR1 LGHNA and CDR2 YSLEER.

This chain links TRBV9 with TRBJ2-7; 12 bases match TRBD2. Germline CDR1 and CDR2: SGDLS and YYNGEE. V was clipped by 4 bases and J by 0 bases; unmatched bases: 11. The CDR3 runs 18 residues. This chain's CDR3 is CASSQSSGTSGHSYEQYF. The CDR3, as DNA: TGTGCCAGCAGCCAGAGCTCTGGGACTAGCGGGCACTCCTACGAGCAGTACTTC. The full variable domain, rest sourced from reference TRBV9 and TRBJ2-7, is DSGVTQTPKHLITATGQRVTLRCSPRSGDLSVYWYQQSLDQGLQFLIQYYNGEERAKGNILERFSAQQFPDLHSELNLSSLELGDSALYFCASSQSSGTSGHSYEQYFGPGTRLTVT.

The chain's CDR3 is CASSLDQGTGNTIYF. The CDR3 region has the DNA TGTGCCAGCAGCTTAGATCAGGGGACGGGAAACACCATATATTTT. The chain links TRBV7-7 to TRBJ1-3; D might be TRBD1 (6 bases). The CDR3 consists of 15 residues. Trimming removed 1 base at V and 4 bases at J, with 11 bases between. CDR1 and CDR2 (germline): SSHAT, FNYEAQ (reference sequence).

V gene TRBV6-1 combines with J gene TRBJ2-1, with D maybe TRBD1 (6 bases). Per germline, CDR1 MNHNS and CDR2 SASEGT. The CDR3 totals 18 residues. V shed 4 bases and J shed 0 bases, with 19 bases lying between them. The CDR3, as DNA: TGTGCCAGCAGTGTCGAACTACCGACAGGTGGCTCCTACAATGAGCAGTTCTTC. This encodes CASSVELPTGGSYNEQFF.

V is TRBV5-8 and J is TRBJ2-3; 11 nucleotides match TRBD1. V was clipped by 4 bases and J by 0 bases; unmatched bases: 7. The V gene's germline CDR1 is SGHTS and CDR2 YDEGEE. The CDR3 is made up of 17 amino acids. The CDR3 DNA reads TGTGCCAGCAGCGTGGGACAGGGGGGGACTAGCACAGATACGCAGTATTTT. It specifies CASSVGQGGTSTDTQYF.

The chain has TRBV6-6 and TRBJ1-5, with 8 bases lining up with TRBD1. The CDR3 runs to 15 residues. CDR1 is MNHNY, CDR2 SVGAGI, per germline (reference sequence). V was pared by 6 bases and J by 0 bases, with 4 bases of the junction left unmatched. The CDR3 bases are TGTGCCAGCAGGGACGACAGGGGTAGCAATCAGCCCCAGCATTTT. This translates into CASRDDRGSNQPQHF.

CDR3: CASSLAQPYRGSYEQYF. The CDR3 DNA reads as TGTGCCAGCAGCTTAGCGCAACCCTACAGGGGGAGCTACGAGCAGTACTTC. This rearrangement joins TRBV7-9 to TRBJ2-5, with 8 bases identical to TRBD1. Near its end, the DNA agrees better with TRBJ2-7, so the J call may be wrong. The CDR3 loop spans 17 amino acids. Germline V gives CDR1 SEHNR, CDR2 FQNEAQ (reference sequence).

The DNA of the CDR3 is TGTGCCAGCAGCCCAGGGACCTACAATGAGCAGTTCTTC. Its translation: CASSPGTYNEQFF. The rearrangement uses TRBV7-3 and TRBJ2-1, with D possibly matching TRBD1 (5 bases). Germline assignment: CDR1 SGHTA and CDR2 FQGTGA. Trimming removed 5 bases from V and 2 bases from J, with 7 bases in between. The CDR3 has 13 residues.

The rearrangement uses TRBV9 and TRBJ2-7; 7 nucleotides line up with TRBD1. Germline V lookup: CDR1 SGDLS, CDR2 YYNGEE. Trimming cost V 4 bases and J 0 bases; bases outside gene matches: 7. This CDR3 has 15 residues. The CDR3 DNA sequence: TGTGCCAGCAGCTTCGGACAGGCTAACTCCTACGAGCAGTACTTC. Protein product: CASSFGQANSYEQYF.

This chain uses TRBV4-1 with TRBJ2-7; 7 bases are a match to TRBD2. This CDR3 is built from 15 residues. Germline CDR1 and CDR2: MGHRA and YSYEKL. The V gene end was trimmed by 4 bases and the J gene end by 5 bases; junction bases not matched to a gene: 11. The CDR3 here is CASSRSPGLQDEQYF. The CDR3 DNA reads TGCGCCAGCAGCCGATCCCCGGGACTACAGGACGAGCAGTACTTC.

CDR3 amino acids: CASSPRVDRDIDSPLHF. The DNA of the CDR3 is TGTGCCAGCAGCCCCCGGGTAGACCGGGACATCGATTCACCCCTCCACTTT. The chain has TRBV7-6 and TRBJ1-6; D is perhaps TRBD1 (6 bases). The CDR3 is 17 residues long. CDR1 is SGHVS and CDR2 is FNYEAQ in the germline V gene. Trimming removed 5 bases at V and 8 bases at J, with 22 bases between.

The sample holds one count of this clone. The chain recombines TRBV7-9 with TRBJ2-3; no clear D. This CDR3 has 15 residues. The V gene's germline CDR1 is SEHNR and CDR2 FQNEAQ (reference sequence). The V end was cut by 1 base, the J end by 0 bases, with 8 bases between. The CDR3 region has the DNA TGTGCCAGCAGCTTAGTGGTGGAGAGCACAGATACGCAGTATTTT. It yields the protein CASSLVVESTDTQYF.

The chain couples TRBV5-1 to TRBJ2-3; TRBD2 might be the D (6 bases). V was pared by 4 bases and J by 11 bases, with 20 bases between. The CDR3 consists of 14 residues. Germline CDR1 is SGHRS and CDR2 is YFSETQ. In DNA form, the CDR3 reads TGCGCCAGCAGCCCGGGGGACGCTGCTTTACGGCAGTATTTT. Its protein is CASSPGDAALRQYF.

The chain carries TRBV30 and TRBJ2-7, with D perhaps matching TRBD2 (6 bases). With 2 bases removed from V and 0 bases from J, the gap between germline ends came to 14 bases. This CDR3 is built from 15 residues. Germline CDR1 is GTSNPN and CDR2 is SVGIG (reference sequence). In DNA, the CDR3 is TGTGCCTGGAGTAATGGCGGGGAGAGCTCCTACGAGCAGTACTTC. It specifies CAWSNGGESSYEQYF.

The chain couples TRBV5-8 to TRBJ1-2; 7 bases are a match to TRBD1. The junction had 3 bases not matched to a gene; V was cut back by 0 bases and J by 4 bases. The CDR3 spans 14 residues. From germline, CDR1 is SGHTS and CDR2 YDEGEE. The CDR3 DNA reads TGTGCCAGCAGCTTGGAGGGGGCCATCTATGGCTACACCTTC. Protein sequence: CASSLEGAIYGYTF.

In DNA, the CDR3 is TGTGCCAGCAGCCAAGACCTCGGGAGCTCCTACAATGAGCAGTTCTTC. Translation: CASSQDLGSSYNEQFF. J is TRBJ2-1 and V is TRBV4-2, with D maybe TRBD2 (6 bases). CDR1 and CDR2 (germline): LGHNA, YNFKEQ. Trimming left V 0 bases short and J 0 bases short, with 9 bases between. The CDR3 runs to 16 residues.

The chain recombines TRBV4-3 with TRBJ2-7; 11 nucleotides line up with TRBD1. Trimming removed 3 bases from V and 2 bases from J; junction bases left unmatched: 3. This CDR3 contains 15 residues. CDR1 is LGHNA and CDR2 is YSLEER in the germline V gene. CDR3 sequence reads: CASSQMGQGAYEQYF. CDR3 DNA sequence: TGCGCCAGCAGCCAGATGGGACAGGGGGCCTACGAGCAGTACTTC.

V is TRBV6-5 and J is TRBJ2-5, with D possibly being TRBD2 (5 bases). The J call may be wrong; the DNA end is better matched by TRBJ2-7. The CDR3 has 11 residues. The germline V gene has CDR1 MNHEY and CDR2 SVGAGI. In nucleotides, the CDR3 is TGTGCCAGCCGGACTGGCCACGAGCAGTACTTC. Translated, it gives CASRTGHEQYF.

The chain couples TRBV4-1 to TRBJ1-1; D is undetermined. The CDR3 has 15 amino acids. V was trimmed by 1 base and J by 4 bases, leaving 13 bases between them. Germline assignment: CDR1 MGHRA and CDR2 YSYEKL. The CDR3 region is CASSQVLGLGTEAFF. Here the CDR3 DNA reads TGCGCCAGCAGCCAAGTACTAGGGTTGGGCACTGAAGCTTTCTTT.

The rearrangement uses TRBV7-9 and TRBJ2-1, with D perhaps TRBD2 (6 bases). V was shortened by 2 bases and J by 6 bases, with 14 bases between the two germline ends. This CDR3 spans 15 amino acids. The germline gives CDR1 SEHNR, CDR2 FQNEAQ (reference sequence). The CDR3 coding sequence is TGTGCCAGCAGCTTAATACGGGAGACTGGCAATGAGCAGTTCTTC. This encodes CASSLIRETGNEQFF.

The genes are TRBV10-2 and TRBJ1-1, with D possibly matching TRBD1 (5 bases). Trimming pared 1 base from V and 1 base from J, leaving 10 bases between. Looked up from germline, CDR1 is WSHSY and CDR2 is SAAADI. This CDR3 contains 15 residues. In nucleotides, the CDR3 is TGCGCCAGCAGTGAGTTTCAGGGTTCGAACACTGAAGCTTTCTTT. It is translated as CASSEFQGSNTEAFF.

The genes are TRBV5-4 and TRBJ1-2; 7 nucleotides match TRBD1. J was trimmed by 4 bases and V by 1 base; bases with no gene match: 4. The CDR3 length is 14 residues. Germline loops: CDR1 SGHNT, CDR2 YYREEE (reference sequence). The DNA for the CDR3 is TGTGCCAGCAGCTTGAGACAGGGTGGCTATGGCTACACCTTC. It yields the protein CASSLRQGGYGYTF.

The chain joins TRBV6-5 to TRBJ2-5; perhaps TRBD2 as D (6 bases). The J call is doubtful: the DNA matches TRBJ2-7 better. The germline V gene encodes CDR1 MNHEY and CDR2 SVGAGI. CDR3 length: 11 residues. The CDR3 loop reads CASSGRGEQYF. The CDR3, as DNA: TGTGCCAGCAGTGGGCGGGGCGAGCAGTACTTC.

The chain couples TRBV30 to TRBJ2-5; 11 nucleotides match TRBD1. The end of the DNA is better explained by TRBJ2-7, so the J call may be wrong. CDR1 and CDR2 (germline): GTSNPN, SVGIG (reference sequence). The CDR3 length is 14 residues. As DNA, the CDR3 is TGTGCCTGGAGCGCCGGGACAGGGGGGTACGAGCAGTACTTC. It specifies CAWSAGTGGYEQYF.